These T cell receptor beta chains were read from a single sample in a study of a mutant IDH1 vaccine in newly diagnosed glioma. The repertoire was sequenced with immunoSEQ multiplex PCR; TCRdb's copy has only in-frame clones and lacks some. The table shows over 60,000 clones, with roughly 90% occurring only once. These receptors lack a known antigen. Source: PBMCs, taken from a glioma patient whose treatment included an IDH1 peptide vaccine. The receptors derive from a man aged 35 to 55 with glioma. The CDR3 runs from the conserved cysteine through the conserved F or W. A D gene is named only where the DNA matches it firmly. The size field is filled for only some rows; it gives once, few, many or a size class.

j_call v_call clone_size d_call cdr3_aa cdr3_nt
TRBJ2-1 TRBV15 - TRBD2 CATSRDLGAGGLNEQFF TGTGCCACCAGCAGAGATCTTGGAGCGGGAGGGCTTAATGAGCAGTTCTTC
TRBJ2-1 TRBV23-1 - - CASTQGFSYNEQFF TGCGCCAGCACCCAGGGATTCTCCTACAATGAGCAGTTCTTC
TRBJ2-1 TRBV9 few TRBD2 CASSASSTSGGAARFF TGTGCCAGCAGCGCTTCCTCGACTAGCGGGGGGGCCGCGCGGTTCTTC
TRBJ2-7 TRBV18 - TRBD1 CASSPDRANEQYF TGTGCCAGCTCACCGGACAGGGCTAACGAGCAGTACTTC
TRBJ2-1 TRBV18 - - CASSPTITRRGDSEQFF TGTGCCAGCTCACCAACTATAACCCGAAGGGGGGACTCTGAGCAGTTCTTC
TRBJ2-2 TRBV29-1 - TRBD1 CSVGEGAVTGELFF TGCAGCGTTGGCGAGGGGGCAGTCACCGGGGAGCTGTTTTTT
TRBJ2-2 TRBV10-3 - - CAISVEELFF TGTGCCATCAGTGTGGAAGAGCTGTTTTTT
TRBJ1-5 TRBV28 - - CASSFGGANQPQHF TGTGCCAGCAGTTTTGGGGGGGCCAATCAGCCCCAGCATTTT
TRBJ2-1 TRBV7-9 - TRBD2 CASSLGGRNYISSYNEQFF TGTGCCAGCAGCTTGGGCGGGAGGAACTATATTTCCTCCTACAATGAGCAGTTCTTC
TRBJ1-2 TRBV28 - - CASSSYSLEGYGYTF TGTGCCAGCAGTAGCTACAGCCTCGAGGGCTATGGCTACACCTTC
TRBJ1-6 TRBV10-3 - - CAISESGRKSPLHF TGTGCCATCAGTGAGTCCGGCAGGAAATCACCCCTCCACTTT
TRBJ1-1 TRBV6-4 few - CASSETWNTEAFF TGTGCCAGCAGTGAAACCTGGAACACTGAAGCTTTCTTT
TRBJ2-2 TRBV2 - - CASSNRDGTGELFF TGTGCCAGCAGTAACAGGGATGGCACCGGGGAGCTGTTTTTT
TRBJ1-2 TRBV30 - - CAWNRGAGYGYTF TGTGCCTGGAATAGGGGGGCGGGCTATGGCTACACCTTC
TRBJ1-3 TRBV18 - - CASSHNPLDGSGAGNTIYF TGTGCCAGCTCGCACAACCCCCTTGATGGCTCGGGGGCTGGAAACACCATATATTTT
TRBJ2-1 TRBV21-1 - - CATQQGGKREGEYNEQFF TGTGCCACCCAACAGGGGGGAAAGCGGGAGGGAGAGTACAATGAGCAGTTCTTC
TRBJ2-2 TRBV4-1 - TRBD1 CASSLTGVVRPGELFF TGCGCCAGCAGCCTGACAGGGGTGGTCAGACCCGGGGAGCTGTTTTTT
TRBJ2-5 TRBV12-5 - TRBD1 CASGLERGTGGRETQYF TGTGCTAGTGGTTTGGAACGCGGGACAGGGGGCCGGGAGACCCAGTACTTC
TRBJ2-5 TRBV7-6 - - CASSFQETQYF TGTGCCAGCAGCTTCCAAGAGACCCAGTACTTC
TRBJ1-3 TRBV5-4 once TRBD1 CASSSGNRDRGNTIYF TGTGCCAGCAGCTCAGGGAACCGGGACAGAGGAAACACCATATATTTT
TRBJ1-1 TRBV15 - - CATSREYPGALHTEAFF TGTGCCACCAGCAGAGAATATCCGGGGGCCCTGCACACTGAAGCTTTCTTT
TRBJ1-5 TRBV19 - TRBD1 CASTLGQGKQWQPQHF TGTGCCAGTACCCTGGGACAGGGGAAGCAATGGCAGCCCCAGCATTTT
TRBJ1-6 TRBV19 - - CASSIWTDSPLHF TGTGCCAGTAGTATTTGGACAGATTCACCCCTCCACTTT
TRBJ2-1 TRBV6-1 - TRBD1 CASSPGTGVLGEQFF TGTGCCAGCAGTCCCGGGACAGGGGTACTAGGGGAGCAGTTCTTC
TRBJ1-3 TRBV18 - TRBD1 CASATGQGTGNTIYF TGTGCCAGCGCAACGGGACAGGGAACGGGAAACACCATATATTTT
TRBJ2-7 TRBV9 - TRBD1 CASSFGTGGFYEQYF TGTGCCAGCAGCTTTGGGACAGGGGGCTTCTACGAGCAGTACTTC
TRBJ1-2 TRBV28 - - CASSDNYGYTF TGTGCCAGCTCCGACAACTATGGCTACACCTTC